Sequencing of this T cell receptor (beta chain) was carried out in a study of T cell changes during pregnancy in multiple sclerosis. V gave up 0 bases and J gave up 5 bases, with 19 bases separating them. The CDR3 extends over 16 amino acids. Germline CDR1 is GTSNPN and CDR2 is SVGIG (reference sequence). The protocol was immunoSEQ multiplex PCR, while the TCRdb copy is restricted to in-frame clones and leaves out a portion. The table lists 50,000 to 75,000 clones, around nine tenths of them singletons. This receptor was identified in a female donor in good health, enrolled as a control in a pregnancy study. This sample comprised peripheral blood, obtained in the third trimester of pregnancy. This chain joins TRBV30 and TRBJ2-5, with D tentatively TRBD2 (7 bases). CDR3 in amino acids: CAWSVVGGAVGETQYF. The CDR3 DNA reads TGTGCCTGGAGTGTGGTTGGGGGGGCCGTTGGGGAGACCCAGTACTTC.